In this sample, the clone carrying this TCR beta chain turned up a few times. The antigen remains unidentified. TCRdb redid the calling of the RT-PCR reads with MiXCR, one entry per CDR3 protein. The sample has 700,000 to 800,000 distinct CDR3 sequences, roughly 20% seen once. V shed 3 bases and J shed 1 base, with 13 bases lying between them. The CDR3 is 16 residues long. These data come from a study of response to subunit inactivated influenza vaccine. Study-level findings and limits: Few new T cells, the authors suggested, are recruited by each seasonal influenza vaccination.

The chain recombines TRBV12-3 or TRBV12-4 with TRBJ2-1, with D perhaps TRBD2 (6 bases). The receptor was isolated from a man aged 45-65 years who received an inactivated influenza vaccine. The sequencing used PBMCs from blood, collected about 5 days after vaccination. The CDR3 reads CASSFHAGPSYNEQFF. The CDR3 DNA reads as TGTGCCAGCAGTTTTCATGCGGGGCCTTCCTACAATGAGCAGTTCTTC.